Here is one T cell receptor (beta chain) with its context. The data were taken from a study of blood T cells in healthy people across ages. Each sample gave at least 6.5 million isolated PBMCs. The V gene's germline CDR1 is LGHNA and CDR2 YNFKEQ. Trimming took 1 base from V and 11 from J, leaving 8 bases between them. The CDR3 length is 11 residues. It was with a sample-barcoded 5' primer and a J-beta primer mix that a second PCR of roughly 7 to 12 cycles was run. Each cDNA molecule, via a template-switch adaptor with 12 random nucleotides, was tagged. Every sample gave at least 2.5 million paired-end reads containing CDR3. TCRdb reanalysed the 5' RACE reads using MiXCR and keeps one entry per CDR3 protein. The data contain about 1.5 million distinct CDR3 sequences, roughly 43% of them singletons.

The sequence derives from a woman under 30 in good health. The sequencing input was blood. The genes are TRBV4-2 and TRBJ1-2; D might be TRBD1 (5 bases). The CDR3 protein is CASSQADSYTF. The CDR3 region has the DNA TGTGCCAGCAGCCAAGCCGACAGTTACACCTTC.